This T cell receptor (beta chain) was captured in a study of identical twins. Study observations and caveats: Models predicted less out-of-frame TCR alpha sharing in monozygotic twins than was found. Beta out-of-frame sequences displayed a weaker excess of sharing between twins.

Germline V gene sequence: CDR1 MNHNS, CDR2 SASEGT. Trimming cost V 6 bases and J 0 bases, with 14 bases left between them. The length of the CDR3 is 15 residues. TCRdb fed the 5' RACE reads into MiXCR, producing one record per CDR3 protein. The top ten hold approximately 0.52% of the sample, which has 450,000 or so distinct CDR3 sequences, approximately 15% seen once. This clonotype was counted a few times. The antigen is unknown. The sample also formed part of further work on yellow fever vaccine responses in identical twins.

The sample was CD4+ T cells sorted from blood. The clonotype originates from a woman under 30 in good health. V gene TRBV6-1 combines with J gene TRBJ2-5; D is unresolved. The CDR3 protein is CASRLSLGYQETQYF. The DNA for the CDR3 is TGTGCCAGCAGGCTTAGTTTGGGGTACCAAGAGACCCAGTACTTC.